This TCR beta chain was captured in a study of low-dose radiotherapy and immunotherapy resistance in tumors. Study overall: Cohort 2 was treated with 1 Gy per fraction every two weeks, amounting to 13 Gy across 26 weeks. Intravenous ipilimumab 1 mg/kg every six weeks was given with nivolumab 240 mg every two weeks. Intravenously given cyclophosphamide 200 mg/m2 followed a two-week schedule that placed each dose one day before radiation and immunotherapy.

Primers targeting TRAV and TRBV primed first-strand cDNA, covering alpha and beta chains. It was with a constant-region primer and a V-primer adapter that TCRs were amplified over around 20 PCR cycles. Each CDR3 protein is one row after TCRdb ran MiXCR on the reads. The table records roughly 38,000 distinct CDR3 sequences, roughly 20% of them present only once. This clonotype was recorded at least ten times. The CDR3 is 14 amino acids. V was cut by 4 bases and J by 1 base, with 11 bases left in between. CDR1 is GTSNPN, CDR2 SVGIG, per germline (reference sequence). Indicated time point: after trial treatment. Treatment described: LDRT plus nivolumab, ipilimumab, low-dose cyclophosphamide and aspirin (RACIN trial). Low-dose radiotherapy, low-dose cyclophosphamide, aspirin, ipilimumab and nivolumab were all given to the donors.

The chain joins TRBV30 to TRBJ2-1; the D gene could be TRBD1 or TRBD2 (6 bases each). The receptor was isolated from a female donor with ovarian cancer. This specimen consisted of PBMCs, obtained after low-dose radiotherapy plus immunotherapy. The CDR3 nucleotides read TGTGCCTGGAAAGGGGGGTCTTCCTACAATGAGCAGTTCTTC. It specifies CAWKGGSSYNEQFF. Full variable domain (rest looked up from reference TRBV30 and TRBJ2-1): SQTIHQWPATLVQPVGSPLSLECTVEGTSNPNLYWYRQAAGRGLQLLFYSVGIGQISSEVPQNLSASRPQDRQFILSSKKLLLSDSGFYLCAWKGGSSYNEQFFGPGTRLTVL.